Listed below are T cell receptor beta chains from one sample, sequenced in a study of shared clonotypes between healthy human individuals. Assay: immunoSEQ multiplex PCR; the TCRdb copy retains only in-frame clones and omits some. The data show fewer than 700,000 clones, with around 96% seen just once and over 0.1% held by the top ten. Sequences were obtained from naive CD8+ T cells sorted from blood. The source is a woman younger than 45 in good health. Both conserved end residues are part of each CDR3. A D gene is named only where the DNA matches it firmly. Where a row states a size, it is once, few, many or the class of an expanded clone; other rows omit it.

CDR3aa	CDR3nt	len	d_gene	v_gene	j_gene	abundance
CASSLTTSGENNEQFF	TGTGCCAGCAGCTTAACGACTAGCGGGGAAAACAATGAGCAGTTCTTC	16	TRBD2	TRBV7-3	TRBJ2-1	NA
CASSLPRTDEQYF	TGTGCCAGCAGTTTACCACGGACGGACGAGCAGTACTTC	13	NA	TRBV28	TRBJ2-7	NA
CSVYGGQGSSYEQYF	TGCAGCGTGTATGGGGGACAGGGGAGCTCCTACGAGCAGTACTTC	15	TRBD1	TRBV29-1	TRBJ2-7	NA
CAISESPEEVAYEQYF	TGTGCCATCAGTGAGTCCCCCGAGGAGGTGGCCTACGAGCAGTACTTC	16	NA	TRBV10-3	TRBJ2-7	NA
CASSFIGTDRQPQHF	TGTGCCAGCAGTTTCATTGGGACAGATAGGCAGCCCCAGCATTTT	15	TRBD1	TRBV28	TRBJ1-5	few
CASSLGYGSSYEQYF	TGCGCCAGCAGCTTGGGCTATGGGAGCTCCTACGAGCAGTACTTC	15	NA	TRBV5-1	TRBJ2-7	NA
CSARGTGGQFF	TGCAGTGCTAGAGGGACAGGGGGGCAGTTCTTC	11	TRBD1	TRBV20-1	TRBJ2-1	NA
CASSLYRAGDEKLFF	TGTGCCAGCAGTCTATACAGGGCCGGCGATGAAAAACTGTTTTTT	15	NA	TRBV28	TRBJ1-4	NA
CASSPTGGSDTQYF	TGTGCCAGCAGTCCGACAGGGGGCTCAGATACGCAGTATTTT	14	TRBD1	TRBV27	TRBJ2-3	NA
CASSDGQGSGNTIYF	TGTGCCAGCAGTGACGGACAGGGATCTGGAAACACCATATATTTT	15	TRBD1	TRBV6-1	TRBJ1-3	NA
CSVVGGVAGIQYF	TGCAGCGTTGTAGGGGGAGTGGCGGGCATTCAGTACTTC	13	NA	TRBV29-1	TRBJ2-4	NA
CASSLRVDTDTQYF	TGTGCCAGCAGCCTCAGGGTGGACACAGATACGCAGTATTTT	14	NA	TRBV5-6	TRBJ2-3	NA
CASSSRTGVNTEAFF	TGTGCCAGCAGCTCCCGCACAGGGGTGAACACTGAAGCTTTCTTT	15	TRBD1	TRBV28	TRBJ1-1	NA
CAISEDRGSFGYTF	TGTGCCATCAGTGAGGACAGGGGAAGTTTCGGCTACACCTTC	14	TRBD1	TRBV10-3	TRBJ1-2	NA